The rows below give T cell receptor beta chains drawn from one sample of a study of T-cell memory formation after mild COVID-19. Each CDR3 protein gets one entry after TCRdb re-called the 5' RACE reads with MiXCR. The top ten hold about an eighth of the sample, which has about 470,000 distinct CDR3 sequences, nearly 25% seen once. The specimen was PBMCs or a T cell subset sorted from them (not recorded which). These receptors all stem from an adult woman who had mild COVID-19 (a few samples of this study predate the infection). Cell type and time point are not known. Both conserved end residues are part of each CDR3. Each record gives: clone size, J gene, D gene, V gene, CDR3 DNA, CDR3 protein. A D gene is named only where the DNA matches it firmly. Clone size is given for some rows only: seen once, a few or many times, or a class if the clone is expanded.

>few|TRBJ2-2|-|TRBV7-2
TGTGCCAGCAGCCCCACAGGGACCACCGGGGAGCTGTTTTTT
CASSPTGTTGELFF
>once|TRBJ2-3|TRBD2|TRBV7-2
TGTGCCAGCAGCTTAGAGACCTTTCTAGCGGCAGGCGTGGATACGCAGTATTTT
CASSLETFLAAGVDTQYF
>few|TRBJ2-1|-|TRBV29-1
TGCAGCGTTGAGGCAGACGTACGTGGTAATGAGCAGTTCTTC
CSVEADVRGNEQFF
>few|TRBJ2-1|-|TRBV18
TGTGCCAGCTCAGAAGGGTATAGCTCCTACAATGAGCAGTTCTTC
CASSEGYSSYNEQFF
>-|TRBJ2-7|-|TRBV6-5
TGTGCCAGCAGGGGGAGAGGCAGAGGCGGGGACGAGCAGTACTTC
CASRGRGRGGDEQYF
>-|TRBJ2-5|TRBD2|TRBV29-1
TGCAGCGTGAGACTAGCGGTACAAGAGACCCAGTACTTC
CSVRLAVQETQYF
>-|TRBJ1-1|-|TRBV20-1
TGCAGTGCTAGAGATCCAGGGCGGACAATCACTGAAGCTTTCTTT
CSARDPGRTITEAFF
>few|TRBJ1-1|-|TRBV5-1
TGCGCCAGCAGCTTGGAGTTGGGCGCAGGAACTGAAGCTTTCTTT
CASSLELGAGTEAFF
>few|TRBJ1-3|-|TRBV4-3
TGCGCCAGCAGCCAAGAGATAGTGAGACAGCGAGAGTTTGGAAACACCATATATTTT
CASSQEIVRQREFGNTIYF
>-|TRBJ2-3|TRBD2|TRBV4-1
TGCGCCAGCAGCCAAGATCAGCGGGGTGTAGATACGCAGTATTTT
CASSQDQRGVDTQYF
>few|TRBJ2-7|TRBD1|TRBV6-2/TRBV6-3
TGTGCCAGCAGTTACTCCCCTGACAGGGGAGGCAACGAGCAGTACTTC
CASSYSPDRGGNEQYF
>-|TRBJ1-2|-|TRBV6-5
TGTGCCAGCAGTTACTCGGTCTGGGTGGACTATGGCTACACCTTC
CASSYSVWVDYGYTF
>few|TRBJ2-2|-|TRBV12-3/TRBV12-4
TGTGCCAGCAGTTTCGTTGGGAACACCGGGGAGCTGTTTTTT
CASSFVGNTGELFF
>-|TRBJ2-2|TRBD2|TRBV4-3
TGCGCCAGCAGCCAGGCCTCTAGCGGGAGGGCCCTCCCCGGGGAGCTGTTTTTT
CASSQASSGRALPGELFF
>few|TRBJ2-1|TRBD2|TRBV18
TGTGCCAGCTCCCCAGGACTAGCGAGATCCCCCTACAATGAGCAGTTCTTC
CASSPGLARSPYNEQFF
>-|TRBJ2-1|-|TRBV11-2
TGTGCCAGCAGCTTAGTCCCTATAGCGGTAGCGTTCTTC
CASSLVPIAVAFF
>-|TRBJ1-3|TRBD1|TRBV6-1
TGTGCCAGCGGACAGGGGGCCTCTCGAAACACCATATATTTT
CASGQGASRNTIYF
>-|TRBJ1-1|-|TRBV12-3/TRBV12-4
TGTGCCAGCAGTTTTCGGTCGGCGGGCACTGAAGCTTTCTTT
CASSFRSAGTEAFF
>few|TRBJ2-7|TRBD1|TRBV30
TGTGCCTGGAGAAGGACAGGAACATACGAGCAGTACTTC
CAWRRTGTYEQYF
>-|TRBJ2-3|TRBD2|TRBV18
TGTGCCAGCTCCGGCGGGACTAGCGGGAGGAGGAGTACGCAGTATTTT
CASSGGTSGRRSTQYF
>few|TRBJ2-1|-|TRBV18
TGTGCCAGCTCACCCAGCCTCGATCTCGCAGGAGCCACCTGGGATGAGCAGTTCTTC
CASSPSLDLAGATWDEQFF
>few|TRBJ2-7|TRBD1|TRBV29-1
TGCAGCGCCACGGGGCAGGGGGTGGTCACCTACGAGCAGTACTTC
CSATGQGVVTYEQYF
>-|TRBJ1-1|-|TRBV7-6
TGTGCCAGCAGCGCCCGACCCCGCGGCACTGAAGCTTTCTTT
CASSARPRGTEAFF
>-|TRBJ2-3|-|TRBV2
TGTGCCAGCAGTGACGGGCGGGGAAGCGTGAAGGATACGCAGTATTTT
CASSDGRGSVKDTQYF
>-|TRBJ2-7|TRBD2|TRBV20-1
TGCAGTGCTAGTCGGCGGGCCGGGGGGGAGCAGTACTTC
CSASRRAGGEQYF
>-|TRBJ2-1|-|TRBV18
TGTGCCAGCTCACCGGGGGGTAAGCAGTTCTTC
CASSPGGKQFF
>few|TRBJ1-1|TRBD1|TRBV4-1
TGCGCCAGCAGCTTGAAAGGGGGCGCGAACACTGAAGCTTTCTTT
CASSLKGGANTEAFF
>-|TRBJ1-1|-|TRBV6-5
TGTGCCAGCAGTATAGGAGGTGAAGCTTTCTTT
CASSIGGEAFF
>few|TRBJ2-7|TRBD2|TRBV5-1
TGCGCCAGCAGCTTGGTAGCGGGGCGGAACTACGAGCAGTACTTC
CASSLVAGRNYEQYF
>-|TRBJ1-1|-|TRBV7-9
TGTGCCAGCAGCTTAGCACCATCCGAAGCTTTCTTT
CASSLAPSEAFF
>-|TRBJ2-7|-|TRBV18
TGTGCCAGCTCAAGTCGGGCATCCTCCTACGAGCAGTACTTC
CASSSRASSYEQYF
>-|TRBJ2-2|-|TRBV3-1
TGTGCCAGCAGCTCCCAGAGCGGGCCGAACACCGGGGAGCTGTTTTTT
CASSSQSGPNTGELFF
>few|TRBJ2-7|-|TRBV7-8
TGTGCCAGCAGCAAACTACAGGGTTCCTACGAGCAGTACTTC
CASSKLQGSYEQYF
>-|TRBJ1-1|-|TRBV15
TGTGCCACCAGCAGAGATATGCAGCTGAACACTGAAGCTTTCTTT
CATSRDMQLNTEAFF
>-|TRBJ2-7|TRBD2|TRBV27
TGTGCCAGCAGTGCCTCGACTAGCGGGAGTGCTTCCTACGAGCAGTACTTC
CASSASTSGSASYEQYF
>once|TRBJ2-1|TRBD2|TRBV27
TGTGCCAGCAGTCCCAATCTAGCGGGAGGTTCCCACGGGGATGAGCAGTTCTTC
CASSPNLAGGSHGDEQFF
>-|TRBJ2-3|-|TRBV7-9
TGTGCCAGCAGCTTAGCCCTGACCTCAGAGAGCACAGATACGCAGTATTTT
CASSLALTSESTDTQYF
>-|TRBJ2-7|-|TRBV6-5
TGTGCCAGCAGTTACTCGTTCGGGTCCCACGAGCAGTACTTC
CASSYSFGSHEQYF
>-|TRBJ2-7|-|TRBV6-2/TRBV6-3
TGTGCCAGCAGTTACTCCGTGGTAGCGGACGTGGGTTCTAACGAGCAGTACTTC
CASSYSVVADVGSNEQYF
>-|TRBJ1-4|-|TRBV20-1
TGCAGTGCTAGTTTCGGGCGGCTTAATGAAAAACTGTTTTTT
CSASFGRLNEKLFF
>-|TRBJ2-7|-|TRBV6-6
TGTGCCAGCAGTGGGGTGACAGGCTCCTACGAGCAGTACTTC
CASSGVTGSYEQYF
>few|TRBJ2-1|-|TRBV9
TGTGCCAGCACAAGGGGGGCCCTGGGCGAGCAGTTCTTC
CASTRGALGEQFF
>-|TRBJ1-1|TRBD1|TRBV18
TGTGCCAGCTCACCGTTTGGGACAGGACTGAACACTGAAGCTTTCTTT
CASSPFGTGLNTEAFF
>-|TRBJ2-5|-|TRBV27
TGTGCCAGCCGACTGGGATCCCAAGAGACCCAGTACTTC
CASRLGSQETQYF
>-|TRBJ2-3|-|TRBV6-5
TGTGCCAGCAGTCCCGGGGCCCCCCGGTACACAGATACGCAGTATTTT
CASSPGAPRYTDTQYF
>-|TRBJ2-7|-|TRBV7-2
TGTGCCAGCAGCGTGGGCGGACTTATCTCCTACGAGCAGTACTTC
CASSVGGLISYEQYF
>few|TRBJ2-3|-|TRBV7-3
TGTGCCAGCAGCTTAGACCCCGGGTCAGATACGCAGTATTTT
CASSLDPGSDTQYF
>few|TRBJ1-1|-|TRBV7-2
TGTGCCAGCAGCTTAAGTATGGGCACTGAAGCTTTCTTT
CASSLSMGTEAFF
>few|TRBJ2-2|-|TRBV7-6
TGTGCCATCAGGGGAGGCACCGGGGAGCTGTTTTTT
CAIRGGTGELFF
>-|TRBJ2-1|TRBD1|TRBV6-5
TGTGCCAGCAGTCCCCCGGGACAGGGGAGTCACAATGAGCAGTTCTTC
CASSPPGQGSHNEQFF
>-|TRBJ2-1|-|TRBV7-6
TGTGCCAGCAGCCCCGGATACGGGGCAGGATCCTACAATGAGCAGTTCTTC
CASSPGYGAGSYNEQFF
>-|TRBJ1-5|-|TRBV6-1
TGTGCCAGCAGTGAATGGGGGGCTGATAGCAATCAGCCCCAGCATTTT
CASSEWGADSNQPQHF
>-|TRBJ2-2|TRBD1|TRBV5-1
TGCGCCAGCAGGCTAACAGGGGGCGATAACACCGGGGAGCTGTTTTTT
CASRLTGGDNTGELFF
>-|TRBJ1-5|-|TRBV5-5
TGTGCCAGCAGCTCTCCCTTAGACACCAATCAGCCCCAGCATTTT
CASSSPLDTNQPQHF
>few|TRBJ2-3|TRBD2|TRBV7-7
TGTGCCAGCAGCCCTAGCGGGGGGGCCGTGGATACGCAGTATTTT
CASSPSGGAVDTQYF
>-|TRBJ1-1|-|TRBV12-3/TRBV12-4
TGTGCCACCCTCACAACTCCGGTCCGGTATGCTGAAGCTTTCTTT
CATLTTPVRYAEAFF
>-|TRBJ1-5|-|TRBV20-1
TGCAGTGCTAGTGACAGCAATCAGCCCCAGCATTTT
CSASDSNQPQHF
>-|TRBJ1-6|-|TRBV5-1
TGCGCCAGCAGCCTGGATAGGAAGTCCCCAGGGACCTCCTATAATTCACCCCTCCACTTT
CASSLDRKSPGTSYNSPLHF
>few|TRBJ1-6|TRBD1|TRBV5-1
TGCGCCAGCAGCACGACAGGGTTCGGGTCACCCCTCCACTTT
CASSTTGFGSPLHF
>many|TRBJ2-6|-|TRBV20-1
TGCAGTGCTAGCAGGGGCGGCTCCTCTGGGGCCAACGTCCTGACTTTC
CSASRGGSSGANVLTF